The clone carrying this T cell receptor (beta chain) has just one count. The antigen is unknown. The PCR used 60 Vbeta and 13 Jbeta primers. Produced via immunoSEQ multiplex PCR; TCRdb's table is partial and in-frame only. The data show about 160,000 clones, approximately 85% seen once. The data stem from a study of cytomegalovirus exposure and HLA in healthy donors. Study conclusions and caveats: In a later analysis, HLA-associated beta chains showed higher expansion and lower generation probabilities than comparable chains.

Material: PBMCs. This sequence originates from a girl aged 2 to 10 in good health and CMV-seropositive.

DNA for the CDR3: TGTGCCAGCCGACTGCATCGGACAGGGGCCACAGATACGCAGTATTTT. This encodes CASRLHRTGATDTQYF. The chain carries TRBV2 and TRBJ2-3, with 9 positions matching TRBD1. The V gene's germline CDR1 is SNHLY and CDR2 FYNNEI. The CDR3 loop spans 16 amino acids. After removal of 8 bases from V and 2 bases from J, the junction contained 11 bases not matched to a gene.